The present entry profiles one T cell receptor beta chain with its context. The target antigen is unknown. Looked up from germline, CDR1 is SGHRS and CDR2 is YFSETQ. Trimming shortened V by 0 bases and J by 5 bases, and 16 bases separated the two germline ends. This CDR3 comprises 16 residues. These data originate in a study of neurological immune-mediated disorders. 5'RACE employing 10-nucleotide random UMIs yielded the cDNA. TCRdb re-called the 5' RACE reads through MiXCR, storing one row per CDR3 protein. This sample yields about 79,000 distinct CDR3 sequences, of which around an eighth are seen a single time; 6.8% belongs to the top ten. The group of healthy controls was made up of people who were blood bank volunteers in Maryland, USA. Study outcomes and limitations: The study found the most TCR clonal expansion in HTLV-1-associated myelopathy and the least in multiple sclerosis, below healthy controls.

Sequenced: PBMCs. The V and J genes are TRBV5-1 and TRBJ2-3; a weak D match, TRBD1 (7 bases). The sequence was obtained from a woman in her forties or fifties in good health. CDR3 protein: CASSLEGQGGIDTQYF. DNA of the CDR3: TGCGCCAGCAGCTTGGAGGGTCAGGGGGGAATAGATACGCAGTATTTT.